Listed below are T cell receptor beta chains from one sample, sequenced in a study of PD-L1 blockade in urothelial cancer. Here immunoSEQ multiplex PCR was the method, and the copy in TCRdb shows in-frame clones only, minus some. The repertoire holds under 50,000 clones, with approximately 86% as singletons. The source material was PBMCs, sampled around atezolizumab (anti-PD-L1) treatment. The receptors come from a man aged 55-75 years with urothelial cancer. Each CDR3 is given with its conserved first and last residue. D genes are given only for firm matches. Some rows mark clone size as missing; the rest say once, few, many or name a class of expanded clone.

clone size	V gene	D gene	J gene	CDR3 protein	CDR3 DNA
.	TRBV28	TRBD2	TRBJ2-1	CASSASGGPYNEQFF	TGTGCCAGCAGTGCGAGCGGGGGCCCCTACAATGAGCAGTTCTTC
once	TRBV4-1	.	TRBJ2-5	CASSQGVLETQYF	TGCGCCAGCAGCCAAGGCGTTCTGGAGACCCAGTACTTC
medium-sized	TRBV30	.	TRBJ1-5	CACQTRENQPQHF	TGTGCCTGTCAGACAAGGGAGAATCAGCCCCAGCATTTT
.	TRBV5-1	TRBD1	TRBJ2-2	CASSEQGARTGELFF	TGCGCCAGCAGCGAACAGGGGGCGCGAACCGGGGAGCTGTTTTTT
.	TRBV29-1	.	TRBJ1-1	CSVSRGMNTEAFF	TGCAGCGTTTCCCGAGGCATGAACACTGAAGCTTTCTTT
few	TRBV7-8	TRBD1	TRBJ1-1	CASSLKQGADTEAFF	TGTGCCAGCAGCCTTAAGCAGGGGGCCGACACTGAAGCTTTCTTT
.	TRBV6-4	TRBD2	TRBJ2-3	CASSSGTSGGTDTQYF	TGTGCCAGCAGTTCGGGGACTAGCGGGGGCACAGATACGCAGTATTTT
.	TRBV28	.	TRBJ1-5	CASSSSRNQPQHF	TGTGCCAGCAGTTCTAGCAGAAATCAGCCCCAGCATTTT
.	TRBV6-5	.	TRBJ1-2	CASSYDGAGGYTF	TGTGCCAGCAGTTACGATGGGGCAGGGGGCTACACCTTC
.	TRBV11-2	TRBD1	TRBJ2-7	CASNPGTGTYEQYF	TGTGCCAGCAACCCCGGGACAGGGACCTACGAGCAGTACTTC
.	TRBV7-9	TRBD2	TRBJ2-5	CASSLGGGETQYF	TGTGCCAGCAGCCTCGGGGGGGGAGAGACCCAGTACTTC
.	TRBV19	TRBD1	TRBJ2-7	CASSSPGQEIGYEQYF	TGTGCCAGTAGCTCACCGGGACAGGAAATAGGATACGAGCAGTACTTC
.	TRBV5-1	.	TRBJ1-1	CASSLNSANTEAFF	TGCGCCAGCAGCTTGAACTCCGCGAACACTGAAGCTTTCTTT
.	TRBV27	.	TRBJ2-1	CASRTRQAYNEQFF	TGTGCCAGCAGGACCCGACAGGCATACAATGAGCAGTTCTTC
.	TRBV5-5	.	TRBJ2-7	CASSPDSLYEQYF	TGTGCCAGCAGTCCGGACAGCCTCTACGAGCAGTACTTC
few	TRBV30	.	TRBJ2-5	CAWSVGGASETQYF	TGTGCCTGGAGTGTTGGGGGCGCGTCTGAGACCCAGTACTTC
.	TRBV11-2	TRBD1	TRBJ2-5	CASSLATGDVTQYF	TGTGCCAGCAGCCTGGCGACAGGGGATGTGACCCAGTACTTC
.	TRBV6-5	.	TRBJ1-3	CASSGGRIEGNTIYF	TGTGCCAGCAGTGGGGGCCGGATCGAGGGAAACACCATATATTTT
.	TRBV27	.	TRBJ2-3	CASFGDTQYF	TGTGCCAGCTTCGGGGATACGCAGTATTTT
.	TRBV5-6	TRBD1	TRBJ1-2	CASSDTQGRAGYTF	TGTGCCAGCAGCGATACACAGGGGCGAGCTGGCTACACCTTC
.	TRBV6-1	.	TRBJ2-2	CASSEAGGLNTGELFF	TGTGCCAGCAGTGAAGCGGGGGGGCTGAACACCGGGGAGCTGTTTTTT
.	TRBV6-5	.	TRBJ1-2	CASSYGQGNYGYTF	TGTGCCAGCAGTTACGGCCAGGGTAACTATGGCTACACCTTC
.	TRBV5-6	TRBD1	TRBJ2-2	CASSDAGTGNTGELFF	TGTGCCAGCAGCGATGCCGGGACAGGGAACACCGGGGAGCTGTTTTTT
.	TRBV18	.	TRBJ1-2	CASSLSGVNYGYTF	TGTGCCAGCTCCCTCTCGGGGGTTAACTATGGCTACACCTTC
few	TRBV11-2	TRBD1	TRBJ1-5	CASSPGTGVNQPQHF	TGTGCCAGCAGCCCAGGGACAGGCGTCAATCAGCCCCAGCATTTT
.	TRBV7-9	.	TRBJ1-5	CASSLTEGNQPQHF	TGTGCCAGCAGCCTAACCGAGGGCAATCAGCCCCAGCATTTT